The next 10 T cell receptor beta chains were all read from a single sample in a study of spatial heterogeneity in lung cancer. TCRdb re-called the 5' RACE reads with MiXCR, one entry per CDR3 protein. Altogether some 43,000 distinct CDR3 sequences are present, over 9.5% being singletons, with the ten largest covering about a sixth. The time point was: blood at routine non-recurrence follow-up after resection. The source was PBMCs, collected at follow-up. Receptors were obtained from a female donor with early-stage non-small cell lung cancer.

The gene calls are TRBV7-9 and TRBJ2-5; D might be TRBD1 or TRBD2, each matching 5 bases. The CDR3 extends over 15 amino acids. V gave up 5 bases and J gave up 2 bases, with 15 bases separating them. Germline V gene lookup returns CDR1 SEHNR and CDR2 FQNEAQ (reference sequence). The CDR3 region has the DNA TGTGCCAGCAGCCCCCGGGGCGGCGAACAAGAGACCCAGTACTTC. Translated, it gives CASSPRGGEQETQYF.

This clonotype was recorded at least ten times. This rearrangement joins TRBV7-8 to TRBJ2-7; TRBD2 matches at 8 bases. From germline, CDR1 is SGHVS and CDR2 FQNEAQ. The CDR3 is made up of 15 amino acids. V was clipped by 2 bases and J by 4 bases; unmatched bases: 7. This CDR3 is CASSLIAGGRYEQYF. Written as DNA, the CDR3 is TGTGCCAGCAGCTTAATCGCGGGGGGTCGGTACGAGCAGTACTTC.

As regards this clonotype: This could be a read error, since a much larger clone is one nucleotide away. V is TRBV6-2 or TRBV6-3 and J is TRBJ1-1; no reliable D call. Germline loops: CDR1 MNHEY, CDR2 SVGEGT. This CDR3 region has 14 residues. This chain's CDR3 is CASCYSQANTEAFF. The DNA of the CDR3 is TGTGCCAGCTGTTACTCTCAGGCGAACACTGAAGCTTTCTTT.

The chain recombines TRBV20-1 with TRBJ2-5, with 9 bases aligning to TRBD1. Trimming at V came to 4 bases and at J to 4 bases, leaving 13 bases not matched to a gene. CDR1 and CDR2 from the germline V gene are DFQATT and SNEGSKA (reference sequence). The CDR3 contains 16 residues. This chain's CDR3 is CSAINLRQGVAETQYF. In DNA, the CDR3 is TGCAGTGCTATTAATTTGAGACAGGGGGTAGCAGAGACCCAGTACTTC.

The sample holds many counts of this clonotype. The chain links TRBV5-1 to TRBJ2-5, with D unclear. Germline V gene lookup returns CDR1 SGHRS and CDR2 YFSETQ. V lost 0 bases, J lost 5 bases, and 11 bases lay in between. The CDR3 sequence is 14 residues long. Written as DNA, the CDR3 is TGCGCCAGCAGCTTGGCCTTGGCGGCGGAGACCCAGTACTTC. It codes for CASSLALAAETQYF.

The chain is built from TRBV18 and TRBJ1-1; no clear D. Germline values: CDR1 KGHSH, CDR2 LQKENI. V gave up 0 bases and J gave up 7 bases, with 9 bases separating them. The CDR3 is 13 amino acids. In nucleotides, the CDR3 is TGTGCCAGCTCACCACCGGGATTAATTGAAGCTTTCTTT. This translates into CASSPPGLIEAFF. Using reference TRBV18 and TRBJ1-1 for the parts outside the CDR3, the full variable domain is NAGVMQNPRHLVRRRGQEARLRCSPMKGHSHVYWYRQLPEEGLKFMVYLQKENIIDESGMPKERFSAEFPKEGPSILRIQQVVRGDSAAYFCASSPPGLIEAFFGQGTRLTVV.

V usage is TRBV15 and J usage is TRBJ2-3, with D possibly being TRBD2 (5 bases). The CDR3 spans 16 residues. From germline, CDR1 is LNHNV and CDR2 YYDKDF (reference sequence). V was trimmed by 0 bases and J by 0 bases, leaving 10 bases between them. The CDR3 protein is CATSRDREGSTDTQYF. The CDR3, as DNA: TGTGCCACCAGCAGAGATCGCGAGGGAAGCACAGATACGCAGTATTTT.

A few counts support this clonotype. Relative to the germline gene, one junction end is altered; a read error may explain this. The rearrangement uses TRBV18 and TRBJ2-7; 7 nucleotides line up with TRBD1. The germline CDR1 and CDR2 sequences are KGHSH and LQKENI. The CDR3 loop spans 16 amino acids. The CDR3 reads CASSPIFGQVAYEQYF. CDR3 nucleotides: TGTGCAAGCTCTCCAATTTTCGGACAGGTTGCCTACGAGCAGTACTTC.

This clonotype was picked up a small number of times. The chain uses TRBV9 and TRBJ2-5, with 7 bases that match TRBD2. V lost 0 bases and J lost 5; bases outside the gene matches: 7. This CDR3 contains 15 residues. CDR1 is SGDLS, CDR2 YYNGEE, per germline. Here the CDR3 DNA reads TGTGCCAGCAGCGTAGGGGGACTATCGGCGGAGACCCAGTACTTC. Protein product: CASSVGGLSAETQYF.

The gene calls are TRBV7-2 and TRBJ2-1; tentative D call: TRBD2 (6 bases). This CDR3 contains 12 residues. Trimming shortened V by 3 bases and J by 12 bases, and 12 bases separated the two germline ends. The V gene's germline CDR1 is SGHTA and CDR2 FQGNSA. CDR3 sequence reads: CASSFSRGGQFF. The CDR3 DNA is TGTGCCAGCAGCTTCTCCCGGGGAGGGCAGTTCTTC.